This TCR beta chain was retrieved from a study of T cell changes during pregnancy in multiple sclerosis. This CDR3 has 14 residues. Trimming took off 6 bases at V and 0 bases at J, with 10 bases between the two ends. CDR1 and CDR2 (germline): MRHNA, SNTAGT. Some clones are missing from TCRdb's copy, which holds only in-frame ones; the method was immunoSEQ multiplex PCR. The data show fewer than 12,000 clones, around 89% seen once. The sample consisted of CD8+ T cells from peripheral blood mononuclear cells, taken in the first trimester of pregnancy. The clonotype comes from a female donor in good health, enrolled as a control in a pregnancy study. The chain links TRBV6-4 to TRBJ2-3; a possible D gene is TRBD2 (6 bases). CDR3 loop: CASSPRGSTDTQYF. The CDR3 nucleotides read TGTGCCAGCAGCCCTCGGGGGAGCACAGATACGCAGTATTTT.